The rows below give T cell receptor beta chains drawn from one sample of a study of vaccination effects on CD4 cells after COVID-19. These TCRs are of unknown antigen specificity. Some clones are missing from TCRdb's copy, which holds only in-frame ones; the method was immunoSEQ multiplex PCR. The sample consists of around 25,000 clones, approximately 80% of them appearing once. The starting material was CD4+ T cells from PBMCs cultured with HCoV-NL63 spike peptides, obtained before COVID-19 vaccination. All receptors derive from a human donor who had a prior SARS-CoV-2 infection. The CDR3 runs from the conserved cysteine through the conserved F or W. The order of the fields is clone size, J gene, CDR3 length, D gene, V gene, CDR3 protein, CDR3 DNA. The D gene is left open where the match is weak. Size is stated for part of the rows, as once, few or many counts, or as a class when the clone is expanded.

NA TRBJ1-1 14 NA TRBV19 CASSIGGLNTEAFF TGTGCCAGTAGTATAGGAGGGCTGAACACTGAAGCTTTCTTT
NA TRBJ1-1 14 NA TRBV6-5 CASSPGQLFTEAFF TGTGCCAGCAGCCCCGGACAGCTCTTCACTGAAGCTTTCTTT
NA TRBJ2-3 14 NA TRBV29-1 CSVEAPPSTDTQYF TGCAGCGTTGAAGCCCCCCCTAGCACAGATACGCAGTATTTT
NA TRBJ1-6 14 NA TRBV14 CASSQHTYYSPLHF TGTGCCAGCAGCCAGCACACGTACTATTCACCCCTCCACTTT
NA TRBJ2-3 15 NA TRBV5-4 CASSSGAPSTDTQYF TGTGCCAGCAGCTCTGGGGCCCCGAGCACAGATACGCAGTATTTT
NA TRBJ2-1 13 TRBD2 TRBV2 CASRGLAVNEQFF TGTGCCAGCAGGGGACTAGCGGTCAATGAGCAGTTCTTC
NA TRBJ2-5 14 TRBD2 TRBV5-6 CASSRLAGEETQYF TGTGCCAGCAGCAGACTAGCGGGGGAAGAGACCCAGTACTTC
NA TRBJ2-5 14 TRBD2 TRBV28 CASNQRGVLQTQYF TGTGCCAGCAACCAGCGGGGCGTTCTACAGACCCAGTACTTC
NA TRBJ2-3 12 NA TRBV11-3 CASSEVADTQYF TGTGCCAGCAGCGAGGTAGCAGATACGCAGTATTTT
NA TRBJ2-2 16 TRBD2 TRBV19 CASSIGRGGLDGELFF TGTGCCAGTAGTATAGGTCGCGGGGGTCTTGACGGGGAGCTGTTTTTT
NA TRBJ1-1 14 TRBD1 TRBV5-1 CASSSTGGDTEAFF TGCGCCAGCAGCTCTACAGGGGGTGATACTGAAGCTTTCTTT
NA TRBJ2-7 12 NA TRBV6-5 CASSVSGDEQYF TGTGCCAGCTCTGTATCGGGAGACGAGCAGTACTTC
NA TRBJ1-1 14 NA TRBV6-2/TRBV6-3 CASSYRTGITEAFF TGTGCCAGCAGTTACCGCACAGGGATCACTGAAGCTTTCTTT
NA TRBJ1-5 11 NA TRBV6-5 CASGDVQPQHF TGTGCCAGCGGGGATGTTCAGCCCCAGCATTTT
NA TRBJ2-1 12 NA TRBV24-1 CAVALGSSEQFF TGTGCGGTAGCCTTAGGGTCGAGTGAGCAGTTCTTC
once TRBJ2-7 16 TRBD2 TRBV4-3 CASSPQREIPPYEQYF TGCGCCAGCAGCCCTCAGCGGGAGATACCCCCCTACGAGCAGTACTTC
NA TRBJ2-7 15 TRBD1 TRBV6-2/TRBV6-3 CASSYRDRGSYEQYF TGTGCCAGCAGTTACCGGGACAGGGGCTCCTACGAGCAGTACTTC
NA TRBJ2-3 16 NA TRBV10-1 CASSEPVVLSADTQYF TGCGCCAGCAGTGAGCCAGTTGTTCTCTCGGCGGATACGCAGTATTTT
NA TRBJ2-3 16 TRBD2 TRBV7-2 CASSLALAGVRDTQYF TGTGCCAGCAGCTTAGCTCTAGCGGGGGTGAGGGATACGCAGTATTTT
once TRBJ2-7 13 NA TRBV30 CAWRKSLVHEQYF TGTGCCTGGAGGAAAAGTCTAGTTCACGAGCAGTACTTC